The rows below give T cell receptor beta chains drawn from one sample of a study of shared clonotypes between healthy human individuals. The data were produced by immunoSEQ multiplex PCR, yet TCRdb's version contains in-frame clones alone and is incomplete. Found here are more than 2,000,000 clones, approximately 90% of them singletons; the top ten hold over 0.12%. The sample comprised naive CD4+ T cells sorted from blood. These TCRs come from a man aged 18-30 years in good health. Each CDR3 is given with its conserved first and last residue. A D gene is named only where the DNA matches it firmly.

CDR3aa: CASSLGGTANEQFF
v_gene: TRBV5-6
d_gene: NA
j_gene: TRBJ2-1

CDR3aa: CASSPTGLFQPQHF
v_gene: TRBV18
d_gene: TRBD1
j_gene: TRBJ1-5

CDR3aa: CASSLGGTGNEKLFF
v_gene: TRBV7-3
d_gene: TRBD1
j_gene: TRBJ1-4

CDR3aa: CAWTEQYF
v_gene: TRBV30
d_gene: NA
j_gene: TRBJ2-7

CDR3aa: CASSLEGGGRTEAFF
v_gene: TRBV5-1
d_gene: NA
j_gene: TRBJ1-1

CDR3aa: CASSRLTGAYEQYF
v_gene: TRBV9
d_gene: TRBD1
j_gene: TRBJ2-7

CDR3aa: CASSYSGTGGYEQYF
v_gene: TRBV6-5
d_gene: TRBD1
j_gene: TRBJ2-7

CDR3aa: CASSLASGEAYEQYF
v_gene: TRBV7-6
d_gene: NA
j_gene: TRBJ2-7

CDR3aa: CASSLGKYEQYF
v_gene: TRBV19
d_gene: NA
j_gene: TRBJ2-7

CDR3aa: CASSEYITRGETQYF
v_gene: TRBV25-1
d_gene: NA
j_gene: TRBJ2-5

CDR3aa: CSVERLAGGFQETQYF
v_gene: TRBV29-1
d_gene: TRBD2
j_gene: TRBJ2-5

CDR3aa: CASSKTATNEKLFF
v_gene: TRBV6-5
d_gene: NA
j_gene: TRBJ1-4

CDR3aa: CASSIVAGNTEAFF
v_gene: TRBV19
d_gene: NA
j_gene: TRBJ1-1

CDR3aa: CASSFDSSGSYNEQFF
v_gene: TRBV7-2
d_gene: NA
j_gene: TRBJ2-1